These T cell receptor beta chains were read from a single sample in a study. TCRdb analysed the RT-PCR reads with MiXCR anew, one entry per CDR3 protein. The sample carries more than 550,000 distinct CDR3 sequences, 14% recorded once. The material sequenced was memory CD4+ T cells from blood. These receptors were collected from a female donor in good health, serving as a healthy control. Both conserved end residues are part of each CDR3. The D gene is left open where the match is weak. Part of the rows lack a size; the others show once, few, many or a class for expanded clones.

TRBV7-2	once	TRBJ1-3	-	TGTGCCAGCAGCTCCTATGTAGCCTCTGGAAACACCATATATTTT	CASSSYVASGNTIYF
TRBV7-2	few	TRBJ1-6	-	TGTGCCAGCAGCCGCTCGGTTGATTCACCCCTCCACTTT	CASSRSVDSPLHF
TRBV12-3/TRBV12-4	many	TRBJ2-1	-	TGTGCCAGCAGTTTATCCTACAGCAATGAGCAGTTCTTC	CASSLSYSNEQFF
TRBV24-1	-	TRBJ1-5	-	TGTGCCACCAGTGATGGTGGGGGGGGCAATCAGCCCCAGCATTTT	CATSDGGGGNQPQHF
TRBV12-3/TRBV12-4	many	TRBJ2-7	TRBD2	TGTGCCAGCAGGTACAGCGGGGGGAGCGAGCAGTACTTC	CASRYSGGSEQYF
TRBV4-1	-	TRBJ2-7	TRBD1	TGCGCCAGCAGCCAGACAGGGGTCGCCTACGAGCAGTACTTC	CASSQTGVAYEQYF
TRBV5-1	-	TRBJ1-5	-	TGCGCCAGCAGCTTGGCCGACCCGAGGGATCAGCCCCAGCATTTT	CASSLADPRDQPQHF
TRBV7-3	-	TRBJ1-1	-	TGTGCCAGCAGCCCTTCTTACCTCGATGAAGCTTTCTTT	CASSPSYLDEAFF
TRBV6-5	many	TRBJ2-5	-	TGTGCCAGCAGTCACTGGGGGACCCAGTACTTC	CASSHWGTQYF
TRBV9	many	TRBJ2-1	TRBD2	TGTGCCAGCAGCCCAAAACTAGCGGGACACAATGAGCAGTTCTTC	CASSPKLAGHNEQFF